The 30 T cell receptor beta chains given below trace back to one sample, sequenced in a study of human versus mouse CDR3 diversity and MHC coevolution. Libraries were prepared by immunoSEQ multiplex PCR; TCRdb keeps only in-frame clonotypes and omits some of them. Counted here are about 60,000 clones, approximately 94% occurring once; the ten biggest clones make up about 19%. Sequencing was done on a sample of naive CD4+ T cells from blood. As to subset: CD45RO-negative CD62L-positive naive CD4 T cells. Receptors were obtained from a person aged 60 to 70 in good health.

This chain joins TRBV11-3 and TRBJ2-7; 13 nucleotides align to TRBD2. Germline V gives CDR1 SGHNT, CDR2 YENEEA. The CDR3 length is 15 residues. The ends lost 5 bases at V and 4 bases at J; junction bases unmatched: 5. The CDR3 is CASSTGLAGWYEQYF. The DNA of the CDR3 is TGTGCCAGCAGCACGGGACTAGCGGGATGGTACGAGCAGTACTTC.

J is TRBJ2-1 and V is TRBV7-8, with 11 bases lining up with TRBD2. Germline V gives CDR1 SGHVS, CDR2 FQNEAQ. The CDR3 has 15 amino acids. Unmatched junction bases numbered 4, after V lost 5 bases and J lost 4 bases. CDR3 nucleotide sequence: TGTGCCAGCAGCCCTACTAGCGGGAGTTACAATGAGCAGTTCTTC. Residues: CASSPTSGSYNEQFF.

The CDR3 region is CASSLVRDRVTEAFF. The CDR3, as DNA: TGTGCCAGCAGCTTAGTACGGGACAGGGTCACTGAAGCTTTCTTT. The gene calls are TRBV7-8 and TRBJ1-1; TRBD1 matches 9 bases. CDR3 length: 15 amino acids. V dropped 1 base and J dropped 4; count of bases not matched to a gene: 4. Germline CDR1 SGHVS, CDR2 FQNEAQ.

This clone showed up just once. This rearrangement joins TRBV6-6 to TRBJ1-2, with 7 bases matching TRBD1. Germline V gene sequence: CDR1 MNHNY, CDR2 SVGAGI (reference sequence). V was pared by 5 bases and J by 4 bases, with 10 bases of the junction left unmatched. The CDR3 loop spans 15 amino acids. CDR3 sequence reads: CASSSEQGSVYGYTF. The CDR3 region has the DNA TGTGCCAGCAGTAGTGAACAGGGGTCTGTCTATGGCTACACCTTC.

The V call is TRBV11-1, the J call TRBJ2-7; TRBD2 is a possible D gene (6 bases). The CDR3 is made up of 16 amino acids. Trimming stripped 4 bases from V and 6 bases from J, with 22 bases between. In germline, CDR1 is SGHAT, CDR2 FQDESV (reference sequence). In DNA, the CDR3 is TGTGCCAGCAGCTCGAGAGGACTAACGGGAGCGTTCGAGCAGTACTTC. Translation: CASSSRGLTGAFEQYF.

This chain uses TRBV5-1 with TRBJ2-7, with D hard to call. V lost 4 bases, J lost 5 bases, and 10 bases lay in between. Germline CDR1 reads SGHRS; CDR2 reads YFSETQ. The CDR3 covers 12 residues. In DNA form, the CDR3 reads TGCGCCAGCAGCGGTGGCGGAGACGAGCAGTACTTC. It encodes CASSGGGDEQYF.

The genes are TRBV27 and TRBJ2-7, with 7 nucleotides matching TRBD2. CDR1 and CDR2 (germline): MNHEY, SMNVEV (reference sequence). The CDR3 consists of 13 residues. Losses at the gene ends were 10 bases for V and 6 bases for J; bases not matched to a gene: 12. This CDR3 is CATAGRALREQYF. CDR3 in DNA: TGTGCCACCGCAGGGAGGGCCCTCCGCGAGCAGTACTTC.

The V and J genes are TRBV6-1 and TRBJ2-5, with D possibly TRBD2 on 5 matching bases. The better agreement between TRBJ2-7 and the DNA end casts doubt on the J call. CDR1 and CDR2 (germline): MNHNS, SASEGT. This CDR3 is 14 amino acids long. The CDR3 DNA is TGTGCCAGCAGGTTAGCCCGGGACTCCTACGAGCAGTACTTC. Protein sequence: CASRLARDSYEQYF.

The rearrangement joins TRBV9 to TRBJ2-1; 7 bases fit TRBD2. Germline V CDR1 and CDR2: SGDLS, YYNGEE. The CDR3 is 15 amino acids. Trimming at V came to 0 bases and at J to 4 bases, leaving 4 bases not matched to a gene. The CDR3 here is CASSVGLAEYNEQFF. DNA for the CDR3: TGTGCCAGCAGCGTAGGGCTAGCGGAGTACAATGAGCAGTTCTTC.

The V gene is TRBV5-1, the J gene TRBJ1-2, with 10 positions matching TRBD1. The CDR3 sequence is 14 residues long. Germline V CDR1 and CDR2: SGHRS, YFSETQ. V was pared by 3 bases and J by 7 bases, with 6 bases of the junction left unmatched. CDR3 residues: CASSSDRGVGGYTF. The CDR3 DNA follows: TGCGCCAGCAGCTCGGACAGGGGGGTTGGTGGCTACACCTTC.

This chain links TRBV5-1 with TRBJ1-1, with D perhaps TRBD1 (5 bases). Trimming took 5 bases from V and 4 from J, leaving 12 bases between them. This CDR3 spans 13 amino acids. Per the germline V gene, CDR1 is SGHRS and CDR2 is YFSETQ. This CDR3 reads CASREQAGTEAFF. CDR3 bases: TGCGCCAGCAGAGAACAGGCAGGCACTGAAGCTTTCTTT.

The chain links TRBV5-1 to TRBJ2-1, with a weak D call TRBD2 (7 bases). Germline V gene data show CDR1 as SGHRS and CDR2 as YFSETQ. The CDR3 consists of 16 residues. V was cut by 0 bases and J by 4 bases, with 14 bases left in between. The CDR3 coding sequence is TGCGCCAGCAGCTTGGACCGGGGGGCTGGGTACAATGAGCAGTTCTTC. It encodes CASSLDRGAGYNEQFF.

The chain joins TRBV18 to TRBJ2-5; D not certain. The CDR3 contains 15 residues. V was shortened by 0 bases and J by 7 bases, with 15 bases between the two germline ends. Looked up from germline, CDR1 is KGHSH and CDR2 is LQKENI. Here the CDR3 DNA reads TGTGCCAGCTCACCACCGGCAGACCGTTCTAGGACCCAGTACTTC. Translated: CASSPPADRSRTQYF.

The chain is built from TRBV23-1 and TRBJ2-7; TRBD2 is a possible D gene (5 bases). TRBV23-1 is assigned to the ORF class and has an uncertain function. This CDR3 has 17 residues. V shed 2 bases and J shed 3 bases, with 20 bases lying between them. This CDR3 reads CASSQPSGAGRNYEQYF. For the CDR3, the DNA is TGCGCCAGCAGTCAACCCTCAGGCGCGGGCCGGAACTACGAGCAGTACTTC.

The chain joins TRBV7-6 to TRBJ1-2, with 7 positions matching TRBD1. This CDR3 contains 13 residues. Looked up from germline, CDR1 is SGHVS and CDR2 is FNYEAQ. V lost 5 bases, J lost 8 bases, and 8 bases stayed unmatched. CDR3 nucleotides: TGTGCCAGCAGCCCCGGAACAGGGGTCGGCTACACCTTC. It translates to CASSPGTGVGYTF.

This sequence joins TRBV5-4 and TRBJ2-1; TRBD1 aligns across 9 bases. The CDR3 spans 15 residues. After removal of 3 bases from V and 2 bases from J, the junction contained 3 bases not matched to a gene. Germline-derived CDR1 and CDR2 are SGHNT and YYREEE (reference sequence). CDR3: CASSSRDRAYNEQFF. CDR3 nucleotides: TGTGCCAGCAGCTCCCGGGACAGGGCCTACAATGAGCAGTTCTTC.

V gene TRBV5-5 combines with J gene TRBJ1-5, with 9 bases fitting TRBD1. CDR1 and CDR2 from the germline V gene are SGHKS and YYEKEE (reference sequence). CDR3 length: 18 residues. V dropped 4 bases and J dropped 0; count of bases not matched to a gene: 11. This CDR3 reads CASSLTGTGTYSNQPQHF. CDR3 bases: TGTGCCAGCAGCCTAACCGGGACAGGGACGTATAGCAATCAGCCCCAGCATTTT.

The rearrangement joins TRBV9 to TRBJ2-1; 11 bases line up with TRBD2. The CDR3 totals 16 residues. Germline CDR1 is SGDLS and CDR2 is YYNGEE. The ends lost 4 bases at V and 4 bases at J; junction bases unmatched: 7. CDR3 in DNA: TGTGCCAGCAGCCCCCGACTAGCGGGAAGGTACAATGAGCAGTTCTTC. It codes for CASSPRLAGRYNEQFF.

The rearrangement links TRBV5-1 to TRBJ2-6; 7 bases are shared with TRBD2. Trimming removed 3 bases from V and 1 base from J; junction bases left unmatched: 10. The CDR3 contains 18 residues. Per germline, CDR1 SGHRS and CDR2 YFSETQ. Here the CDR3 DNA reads TGCGCCAGCAGCTCCTTCCCCACTAGCGCTTCTGGGGCCAACGTCCTGACTTTC. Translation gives CASSSFPTSASGANVLTF.

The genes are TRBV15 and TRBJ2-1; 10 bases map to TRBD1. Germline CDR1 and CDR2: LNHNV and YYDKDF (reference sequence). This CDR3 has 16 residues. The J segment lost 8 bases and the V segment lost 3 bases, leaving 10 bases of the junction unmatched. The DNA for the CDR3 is TGTGCCACCAGCAGCTTCCGGGACAGGGGAGGGGATGAGCAGTTCTTC. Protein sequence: CATSSFRDRGGDEQFF.

CDR3 amino acids: CASSLGSGVNTDTQYF. As DNA, the CDR3 is TGCGCCAGCAGCTTGGGGTCCGGGGTGAACACAGATACGCAGTATTTT. This chain links TRBV5-1 with TRBJ2-3, with D possibly being TRBD2 (5 bases). This CDR3 contains 16 residues. Germline-derived CDR1 and CDR2 are SGHRS and YFSETQ. Trimming shortened V by 0 bases and J by 2 bases, and 13 bases separated the two germline ends.

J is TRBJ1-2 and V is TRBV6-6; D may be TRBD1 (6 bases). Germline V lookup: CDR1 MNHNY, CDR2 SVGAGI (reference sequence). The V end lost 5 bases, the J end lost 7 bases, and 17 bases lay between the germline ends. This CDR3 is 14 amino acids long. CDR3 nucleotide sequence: TGTGCCAGCAGTCCCGGCGGGGGGGCTAGTGGCTACACCTTC. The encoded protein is CASSPGGGASGYTF.

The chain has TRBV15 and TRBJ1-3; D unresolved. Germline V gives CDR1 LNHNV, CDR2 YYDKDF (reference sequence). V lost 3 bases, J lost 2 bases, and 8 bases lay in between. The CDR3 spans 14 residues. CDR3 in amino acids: CATSRGTAGNTIYF. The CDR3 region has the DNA TGTGCCACCAGCAGGGGCACTGCTGGAAACACCATATATTTT.

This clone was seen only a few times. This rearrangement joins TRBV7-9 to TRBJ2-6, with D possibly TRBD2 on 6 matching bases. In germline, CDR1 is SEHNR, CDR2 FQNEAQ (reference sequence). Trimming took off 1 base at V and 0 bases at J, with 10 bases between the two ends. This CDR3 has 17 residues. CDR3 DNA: TGTGCCAGCAGCTTAGGGGCGGGAAGCTCTGGGGCCAACGTCCTGACTTTC. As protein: CASSLGAGSSGANVLTF.

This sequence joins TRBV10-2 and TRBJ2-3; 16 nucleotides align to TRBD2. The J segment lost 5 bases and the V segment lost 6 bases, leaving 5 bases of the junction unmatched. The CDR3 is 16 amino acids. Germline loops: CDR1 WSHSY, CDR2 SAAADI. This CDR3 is CASSSGTSGRVDTQYF. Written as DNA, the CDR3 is TGCGCCAGCAGCTCTGGGACTAGCGGGAGGGTAGATACGCAGTATTTT.

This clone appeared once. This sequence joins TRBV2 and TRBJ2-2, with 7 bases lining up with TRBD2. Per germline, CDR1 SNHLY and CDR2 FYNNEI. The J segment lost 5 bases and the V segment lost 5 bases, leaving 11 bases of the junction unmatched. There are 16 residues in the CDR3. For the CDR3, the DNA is TGTGCCAGCAGTAACACAGTTCAGGGAGGGACCGGGGAGCTGTTTTTT. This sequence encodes CASSNTVQGGTGELFF. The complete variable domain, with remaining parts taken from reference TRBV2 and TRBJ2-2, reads EPEVTQTPSHQVTQMGQEVILRCVPISNHLYFYWYRQILGQKVEFLVSFYNNEISEKSEIFDDQFSVERPDGSNFTLKIRSTKLEDSAMYFCASSNTVQGGTGELFFGEGSRLTVL.

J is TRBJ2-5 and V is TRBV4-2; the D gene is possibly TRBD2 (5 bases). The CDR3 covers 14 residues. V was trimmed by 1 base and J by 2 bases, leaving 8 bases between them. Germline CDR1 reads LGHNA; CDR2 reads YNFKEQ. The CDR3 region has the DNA TGTGCCAGCAGCCAAGTACAGCGGCAAGAGACCCAGTACTTC. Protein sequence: CASSQVQRQETQYF.

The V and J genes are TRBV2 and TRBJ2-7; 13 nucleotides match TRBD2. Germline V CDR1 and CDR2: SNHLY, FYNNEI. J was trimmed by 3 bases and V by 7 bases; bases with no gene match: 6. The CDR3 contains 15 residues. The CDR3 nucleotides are TGTGCCAGCACTAGACTAGCGGGAGGATTCTACGAGCAGTACTTC. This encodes CASTRLAGGFYEQYF.

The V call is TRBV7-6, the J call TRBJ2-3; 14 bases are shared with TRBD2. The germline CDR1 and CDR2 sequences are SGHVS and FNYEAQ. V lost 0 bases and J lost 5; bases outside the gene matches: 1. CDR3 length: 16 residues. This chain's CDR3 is CASSLAGTSGRDTQYF. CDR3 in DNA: TGTGCCAGCAGCTTAGCCGGGACTAGCGGGAGAGATACGCAGTATTTT.

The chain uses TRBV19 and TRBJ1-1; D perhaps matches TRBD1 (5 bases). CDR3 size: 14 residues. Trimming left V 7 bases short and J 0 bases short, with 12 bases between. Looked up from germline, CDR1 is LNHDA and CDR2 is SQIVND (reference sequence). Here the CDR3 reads CASTLGGVNTEAFF. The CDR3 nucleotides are TGTGCCAGTACCCTGGGGGGGGTGAACACTGAAGCTTTCTTT.